The present T cell receptor (beta chain) was sequenced within a study of T-cell memory formation after mild COVID-19. Study-level points and caveats: Contracting clones localized mainly to CM and EM when CD4+ and mainly to EMRA when CD8+. The SARS-CoV-2 specificity of second-wave clones reaching peak at day 37 remained unverified. Among clones contracting day 15 to 85, CD4/CD8 was balanced, whereas later expanders leaned CD4+.

This clonotype came up a few times. Its antigen is not known. Barcoded TCR alpha and TCR beta cDNA libraries with UMIs came from 5'RACE using constant-segment primers. TCRdb re-analysed the 5' RACE reads in MiXCR, keeping a single row per CDR3 protein. The sample records more than 350,000 distinct CDR3 sequences, approximately 15% being singletons. CDR3 size: 17 residues. The V end lost 4 bases, the J end lost 2 bases, and 19 bases lay between the germline ends. CDR1 and CDR2 (germline): LGHDT, YNNKEL (reference sequence). The sequence came from a man aged 18 to 30 who had mild COVID-19 (a few samples of this study predate the infection). Cell type and time point are not known. This chain joins TRBV3-1 and TRBJ2-3; possible D gene TRBD2, 6 bases. Sequencing was performed on PBMCs or a T cell subset sorted from them (not recorded which). The CDR3 spells CASSPRFIGGNTDTQYF. CDR3 coding DNA: TGTGCCAGCAGCCCCCGCTTCATCGGGGGAAACACAGATACGCAGTATTTT.